This TCR beta chain was sequenced during a study of blood T cell repertoires in COVID-19. Study details: The United States, Italy and Spain provided the acute and convalescent COVID-19 samples. Sample material is recorded as cDNA or gDNA derived from T cells, B-cell-depleted T cells, or PBMCs.

Per the authors' pipeline: Counts of nucleated cells, estimated from reference gene primer amplification, were obtained. The method was immunoSEQ multiplex PCR; TCRdb's version includes in-frame clones alone and lacks a portion of them. V and J calls plus clone size are reproduced from that table; the DNA served to infer D and trimming. This table holds about 40,000 clones, about nine tenths found once. There are 15 residues in the CDR3. Germline assignment: CDR1 SGHDN and CDR2 FVKESK. V lost 4 bases, J lost 1 base, and 14 bases lay in between. The chain has TRBV14 and TRBJ2-7; D unresolved. The clonotype originates from a woman aged 30 to 39 in a cohort sampled during active COVID-19. The sample consisted of peripheral blood. The CDR3 nucleotides read TGTGCCAGCAGCCGCCAATCTATGCGTTCCTACGAGCAGTACTTC. This translates into CASSRQSMRSYEQYF.